The clone carrying this T cell receptor (beta chain) was picked up a small number of times. Antigen specificity is unknown. The data stem from a study of blood T cells in healthy people across ages. Findings and limits, study-wide: The study found TCR beta diversity correlated strongly with naive T cell percentage.

A sample-barcoded 5' primer and a J-beta primer mix were used in a second PCR of roughly 7 to 12 cycles. A single record per CDR3 protein comes from TCRdb applying MiXCR to the 5' RACE reads. The table lists almost 800,000 distinct CDR3 sequences, 58% of them singletons, with about 20% in the top ten. CDR1 and CDR2 from the germline V gene are SGDLS and YYNGEE. This CDR3 region has 14 residues. V lost 3 bases, J lost 2 bases, and 10 bases lay in between. In terms of origin and age, donors were healthy Caucasian individuals from Russia aged 6 to 90. At least 6 million PBMCs were isolated per sample. Input material: blood. The sequence derives from a man aged 25-45 years in good health. This sequence joins TRBV9 and TRBJ2-3; TRBD2 might be the D (5 bases). The CDR3 region is CASSGRRPTDTQYF. The CDR3 nucleotides read TGTGCCAGCAGCGGCAGGAGGCCCACAGATACGCAGTATTTT. The full variable domain, its missing parts supplied by reference TRBV9 and TRBJ2-3, is DSGVTQTPKHLITATGQRVTLRCSPRSGDLSVYWYQQSLDQGLQFLIQYYNGEERAKGNILERFSAQQFPDLHSELNLSSLELGDSALYFCASSGRRPTDTQYFGPGTRLTVL.